The next 7 T cell receptor beta chains were all read from a single sample in a study of T cells in Graves' hyperthyroidism and ophthalmopathy. Amplification of TCR beta CDR3 regions used RNA as the template. TCR CDR3 regions were first amplified by RT-PCR with HTBI primers. TCRdb used MiXCR to reprocess the multiplex PCR reads, holding one entry per CDR3 protein. The sample consists of 300,000 or so distinct CDR3 sequences, roughly 15% of them appearing once. Sequencing was performed on blood. The receptors here all came from a man aged 25 to 45 with Graves' hyperthyroidism.

This clonotype has at least ten counts. This CDR3 reads CASTPDSGYEQYF. The CDR3 coding sequence is TGTGCCAGCACCCCCGACTCCGGCTACGAGCAGTACTTC. This chain connects TRBV3-1 to TRBJ2-7; D gene ambiguous. The CDR3 has 13 amino acids. Germline V gene data show CDR1 as LGHDT and CDR2 as YNNKEL (reference sequence). V lost 7 bases and J lost 3, with 13 bases in between.

This clonotype was seen many times. The genes are TRBV28 and TRBJ2-1, with TRBD2 identical over 7 bases. Trimming removed 5 bases from V and 1 base from J; junction bases left unmatched: 5. Germline CDR1 MDHEN, CDR2 SYDVKM. The CDR3 has 15 residues. CDR3: CASSRLAASYNEQFF. CDR3 coding DNA: TGTGCCAGCAGTCGGCTAGCGGCATCCTACAATGAGCAGTTCTTC.

The chain uses TRBV5-6 and TRBJ2-5, with D maybe TRBD1 (5 bases). Germline V lookup: CDR1 SGHDT, CDR2 YYEEEE. The CDR3 spans 15 residues. The ends were cut back, 5 bases at V and 1 base at J, with 15 bases in the middle. Here the CDR3 DNA reads TGTGCCAGCAGTTCGGATGGACAATTCCAAGAGACCCAGTACTTC. Its protein product is CASSSDGQFQETQYF.

The chain couples TRBV7-8 to TRBJ2-7; D might be TRBD2 (6 bases). The CDR3 sequence is 12 residues long. Looked up from germline, CDR1 is SGHVS and CDR2 is FQNEAQ. The ends were cut back, 4 bases at V and 6 bases at J, with 10 bases in the middle. DNA for the CDR3: TGTGCCAGCAGCTATCCGGGGGTCGAGCAGTACTTC. Protein product: CASSYPGVEQYF.

This clonotype has only one observation. A much larger clone differs from this one at a single base, so this may be a read error. The chain has TRBV11-2 and TRBJ2-5; weak D call: TRBD1 (5 bases). The CDR3 spans 14 residues. V shed 5 bases and J shed 5 bases, with 15 bases lying between them. Looked up from germline, CDR1 is SGHAT and CDR2 is FQNNGV. The CDR3 sequence is CASSLWSGFETQYF. The CDR3 DNA follows: TGTGCCAGCAGCCTTTGGTCAGGGTTCGAGACCCAGTACTTC.

This clonotype has more than one count but fewer than ten. The chain employs TRBV2 and TRBJ2-2; 8 nucleotides match TRBD2. The CDR3 has 14 residues. Germline V gene sequence: CDR1 SNHLY, CDR2 FYNNEI. The CDR3 DNA is TGTGCGGCACGGCGGGAGGTGATCACCGGGGAGCTGTTTTTT. It translates to CAARREVITGELFF.

The chain links TRBV10-3 to TRBJ2-7, with TRBD1 identical over 9 bases. Per the germline V gene, CDR1 is ENHRY and CDR2 is SYGVKD. The CDR3 extends over 14 amino acids. Trimming cost V 3 bases and J 4 bases; bases outside gene matches: 4. CDR3 protein: CAISEGTGPYEQYF. Written as DNA, the CDR3 is TGTGCCATCAGTGAAGGGACAGGGCCTTACGAGCAGTACTTC.